Listed below are T cell receptor beta chains from one sample, sequenced in a study of T cells in Graves' hyperthyroidism and ophthalmopathy. TCRdb passed the multiplex PCR reads through MiXCR, listing each CDR3 protein once. The sample consists of roughly 570,000 distinct CDR3 sequences, 46% of them appearing once. The sequenced material came from peripheral blood or thyroid tissue (not recorded which). These receptors all stem from a woman aged 18-29 years with Graves' hyperthyroidism. CDR3s include the opening cysteine and the closing phenylalanine or tryptophan. The order of the fields is J gene, D gene, clone size, V gene, CDR3 DNA, CDR3 protein. The D gene is left open where the match is weak. Only part of the rows carry a size: once, few, many, or a class if the clone is expanded.

j_call: TRBJ1-1; d_call: NA; clone_size: NA; v_call: TRBV7-9; cdr3_nt: TGTGCCAGCAGCTCAGGCGCTACTGAAGCTTTCTTT; cdr3_aa: CASSSGATEAFF
j_call: TRBJ2-7; d_call: TRBD1; clone_size: few; v_call: TRBV29-1; cdr3_nt: TGCAGCGTTAGACAGGGAGCCTACGAGCAGTACTTC; cdr3_aa: CSVRQGAYEQYF
j_call: TRBJ2-7; d_call: NA; clone_size: many; v_call: TRBV25-1; cdr3_nt: TGTGCCAGAAAACAGACCCACGAGCAGTACTTC; cdr3_aa: CARKQTHEQYF
j_call: TRBJ2-6; d_call: TRBD2; clone_size: many; v_call: TRBV6-2/TRBV6-3; cdr3_nt: TGTGCCAGCACCCTGGGAGGGTCTGGGGCCAACGTCCTGACTTTC; cdr3_aa: CASTLGGSGANVLTF
j_call: TRBJ2-7; d_call: TRBD2; clone_size: few; v_call: TRBV7-9; cdr3_nt: TGTGCCAGCAGCTATAGCGGGAGGTACGAGCAGTACTTC; cdr3_aa: CASSYSGRYEQYF
j_call: TRBJ2-2; d_call: NA; clone_size: few; v_call: TRBV5-1; cdr3_nt: TGCGCCAGCAGCTTAAAAGTTCCCGGGGAGCTGTTTTTT; cdr3_aa: CASSLKVPGELFF
j_call: TRBJ1-2; d_call: NA; clone_size: NA; v_call: TRBV2; cdr3_nt: TGTGCCAGCAGCGAGACAGAGGGGTATGGCTACACCTTC; cdr3_aa: CASSETEGYGYTF
j_call: TRBJ1-1; d_call: NA; clone_size: few; v_call: TRBV12-3/TRBV12-4; cdr3_nt: TGTGCCAGCAGCAAAAGACAGCTGAACACTGAAGCTTTCTTT; cdr3_aa: CASSKRQLNTEAFF
j_call: TRBJ1-1; d_call: NA; clone_size: NA; v_call: TRBV11-2; cdr3_nt: TGTGCCAGCAGCGTTTTTGCGGAGAACACTGAAGCTCTCTTT; cdr3_aa: CASSVFAENTEALF
j_call: TRBJ1-1; d_call: NA; clone_size: NA; v_call: TRBV5-6; cdr3_nt: TGTGCCAGCAGCTTGTTACAGGGACAATGGAGTGAAGCTTTCTTT; cdr3_aa: CASSLLQGQWSEAFF
j_call: TRBJ2-5; d_call: NA; clone_size: NA; v_call: TRBV12-3/TRBV12-4; cdr3_nt: TGTGCCAGCAGGCGCCTAGGAAACCAAGAGACCCAGTACTTC; cdr3_aa: CASRRLGNQETQYF
j_call: TRBJ2-7; d_call: NA; clone_size: many; v_call: TRBV15; cdr3_nt: TGTGCCACCAGCAGAGGGGACACCGACTACGAGCAGTACTTC; cdr3_aa: CATSRGDTDYEQYF
j_call: TRBJ1-1; d_call: TRBD1; clone_size: NA; v_call: TRBV20-1; cdr3_nt: TGCAGTGCGGACAGGGGAGGCTTGAACACTGAAGCTTTCTTT; cdr3_aa: CSADRGGLNTEAFF
j_call: TRBJ2-5; d_call: TRBD2; clone_size: NA; v_call: TRBV2; cdr3_nt: TGTGCCAGCAGTGAAACCTGGACTAGCGGTCCGGATACCCAGTACTTC; cdr3_aa: CASSETWTSGPDTQYF
j_call: TRBJ1-5; d_call: NA; clone_size: many; v_call: TRBV2; cdr3_nt: TGTGCCAGCACCCGTGGCACCTTTAGCAATCAGCCCCAGCATTTT; cdr3_aa: CASTRGTFSNQPQHF
j_call: TRBJ1-5; d_call: NA; clone_size: many; v_call: TRBV6-1; cdr3_nt: TGTGCCAGCAGTGAACTTAACACATCAAATCAGCCCCAGCATTTT; cdr3_aa: CASSELNTSNQPQHF
j_call: TRBJ2-1; d_call: NA; clone_size: once; v_call: TRBV19; cdr3_nt: TGTGCCAGTAGTCCTCACGACACAGCAATATCCTACAATGAGCAGTTCTTC; cdr3_aa: CASSPHDTAISYNEQFF
j_call: TRBJ2-7; d_call: NA; clone_size: NA; v_call: TRBV7-9; cdr3_nt: TGTGCCAGCAGGTTCGGGGGCTACCACTACGAGCAGTACTTC; cdr3_aa: CASRFGGYHYEQYF
j_call: TRBJ1-2; d_call: TRBD1; clone_size: once; v_call: TRBV29-1; cdr3_nt: TGCAGCGTACTATCGGGACAGGGAGTCTATGGCTACACCTTC; cdr3_aa: CSVLSGQGVYGYTF
j_call: TRBJ1-4; d_call: NA; clone_size: NA; v_call: TRBV7-8; cdr3_nt: TGTGCCCAAACAGGGTTCGGTGAAAAACTGTTTTTT; cdr3_aa: CAQTGFGEKLFF
j_call: TRBJ2-7; d_call: TRBD2; clone_size: NA; v_call: TRBV7-3; cdr3_nt: TGTGCCAGCAGCCCTGAAGAATCCGGGACTAGCCCCCCTCCTTACGAGCAGTACTTC; cdr3_aa: CASSPEESGTSPPPYEQYF
j_call: TRBJ2-7; d_call: NA; clone_size: NA; v_call: TRBV2; cdr3_nt: TGTGCCAGCAGGGAAGGGGGTGAGCAGTACTTC; cdr3_aa: CASREGGEQYF
j_call: TRBJ2-2; d_call: NA; clone_size: NA; v_call: TRBV7-8; cdr3_nt: TGTGCCAGCAGCCCGGACAGAAACGGAAACACCGGGGAGCTGTTTTTT; cdr3_aa: CASSPDRNGNTGELFF
j_call: TRBJ2-3; d_call: NA; clone_size: once; v_call: TRBV10-3; cdr3_nt: TGTGCCATCAGTTATTTCGGGGAGGGGGGCACAGATACGCAGTATTTT; cdr3_aa: CAISYFGEGGTDTQYF
j_call: TRBJ2-2; d_call: NA; clone_size: NA; v_call: TRBV5-4; cdr3_nt: TGTGCCAGCAGCCTCGACTACGGGAACACCGGGGAGCTGTTTTTT; cdr3_aa: CASSLDYGNTGELFF
j_call: TRBJ1-2; d_call: NA; clone_size: many; v_call: TRBV27; cdr3_nt: TGTGCCAGCAGTTCAGGGATCCTCTATGGCTACACCTTC; cdr3_aa: CASSSGILYGYTF
j_call: TRBJ2-2; d_call: NA; clone_size: many; v_call: TRBV19; cdr3_nt: TGTGCCAGTGCCTGGGTGGAACCCCCCTTCAGCCTGTTTTTT; cdr3_aa: CASAWVEPPFSLFF
j_call: TRBJ1-5; d_call: TRBD1; clone_size: many; v_call: TRBV4-1; cdr3_nt: TGCGCCAGCAGCCTCAGAACAGGGGACGGCAATCAGCCCCAGCATTTT; cdr3_aa: CASSLRTGDGNQPQHF
j_call: TRBJ2-2; d_call: NA; clone_size: many; v_call: TRBV19; cdr3_nt: TGTGCCAGTAGTCTAGGGACGATCGGGGAGCTGTTTTTT; cdr3_aa: CASSLGTIGELFF
j_call: TRBJ2-7; d_call: NA; clone_size: few; v_call: TRBV4-1; cdr3_nt: TGCGCCAGCAGCCAAGGCGGGCCGGTTTCCCACGAGCAGTACTTC; cdr3_aa: CASSQGGPVSHEQYF
j_call: TRBJ1-1; d_call: TRBD1; clone_size: NA; v_call: TRBV30; cdr3_nt: TGTGCCTGGTCACAGGGGGCCTCTGAAGCTTTCTTT; cdr3_aa: CAWSQGASEAFF
j_call: TRBJ1-5; d_call: NA; clone_size: few; v_call: TRBV15; cdr3_nt: TGTGCCACCAGCATACACAGGGAAAACAATCAGCCCCAGCATTTT; cdr3_aa: CATSIHRENNQPQHF
j_call: TRBJ1-1; d_call: NA; clone_size: many; v_call: TRBV6-5; cdr3_nt: TGTGCCAGCAGTTACGGGTCCGCGAACACTGAAGCTTTCTTT; cdr3_aa: CASSYGSANTEAFF
j_call: TRBJ2-5; d_call: NA; clone_size: NA; v_call: TRBV29-1; cdr3_nt: TGCAGCGTTGAAGATCATAAGCAGGGACGCCAAGAGGCCCAGTACTTC; cdr3_aa: CSVEDHKQGRQEAQYF
j_call: TRBJ1-2; d_call: NA; clone_size: NA; v_call: TRBV2; cdr3_nt: TGTGCCAGCAGTGAATTATGGGGGGGCTACACCTTC; cdr3_aa: CASSELWGGYTF
j_call: TRBJ2-7; d_call: NA; clone_size: once; v_call: TRBV11-2; cdr3_nt: TGTGCCAGCAGCTTAGATCTGCCAGGGTGGGATGGCTACGAGCAGTACTTC; cdr3_aa: CASSLDLPGWDGYEQYF
j_call: TRBJ1-1; d_call: TRBD1; clone_size: NA; v_call: TRBV24-1; cdr3_nt: TGTGCCACCAGTAATTTAGGGACAGGGGCTGCTGAAGCTTTCTTT; cdr3_aa: CATSNLGTGAAEAFF
j_call: TRBJ2-2; d_call: TRBD1; clone_size: NA; v_call: TRBV29-1; cdr3_nt: TGCAGCGTTGAAGGATTGGGGGACAGGGGGTCTGGGGAGCTGTTTTTT; cdr3_aa: CSVEGLGDRGSGELFF
j_call: TRBJ2-5; d_call: NA; clone_size: once; v_call: TRBV20-1; cdr3_nt: TGCAGTGCTAGAGATCGGCAAAGGTCCTACAATGAGCGGTTCTTC; cdr3_aa: CSARDRQRSYNERFF
j_call: TRBJ2-1; d_call: NA; clone_size: once; v_call: TRBV6-1; cdr3_nt: TGTGCCAGCAGTGAAGCTTTGAATGAGCAGTTCTTC; cdr3_aa: CASSEALNEQFF
j_call: TRBJ2-7; d_call: TRBD2; clone_size: many; v_call: TRBV10-3; cdr3_nt: TGTGCCATCAGTCATTCCGGGACTAGCGCCTACGAGCAGTACTTC; cdr3_aa: CAISHSGTSAYEQYF
j_call: TRBJ2-1; d_call: NA; clone_size: NA; v_call: TRBV12-3/TRBV12-4; cdr3_nt: TGTGCCAGCAAAATGCTCCTCAGCGAAACCTACAATGAGCAGTTCTTC; cdr3_aa: CASKMLLSETYNEQFF
j_call: TRBJ1-2; d_call: NA; clone_size: NA; v_call: TRBV5-1; cdr3_nt: TGCGCCAGCAGCTTGGTAAGCAGGAACTATGGCTACACCTTC; cdr3_aa: CASSLVSRNYGYTF
j_call: TRBJ2-7; d_call: NA; clone_size: many; v_call: TRBV4-2; cdr3_nt: TGTGCCAGCAGCCAGTACAGGTCCCTCCGCTACGAGCAGTACTTC; cdr3_aa: CASSQYRSLRYEQYF
j_call: TRBJ2-2; d_call: TRBD2; clone_size: many; v_call: TRBV6-4; cdr3_nt: TGTGCCAGCAGTGACTCGATTAGCGGGGACACCGGGGAGCTGTTTTTT; cdr3_aa: CASSDSISGDTGELFF
j_call: TRBJ2-7; d_call: NA; clone_size: NA; v_call: TRBV29-1; cdr3_nt: TGCAGCGCCGTTGGGGGGCAGGGGGACGAGCAGTACTTC; cdr3_aa: CSAVGGQGDEQYF
j_call: TRBJ2-3; d_call: NA; clone_size: NA; v_call: TRBV24-1; cdr3_nt: TGTGCCACCAGTGTGGGCCGCACAGATACGCAGTATTTT; cdr3_aa: CATSVGRTDTQYF
j_call: TRBJ2-2; d_call: TRBD2; clone_size: NA; v_call: TRBV29-1; cdr3_nt: TGCAGCGTTGAATCAAGCGGGAGAAGGGCCGGGGAGCTGTTTTTT; cdr3_aa: CSVESSGRRAGELFF
j_call: TRBJ1-2; d_call: NA; clone_size: NA; v_call: TRBV20-1; cdr3_nt: TGCAGTGCTAGAGATCGAGCGGGACTTAACTATGGCTACACCTTC; cdr3_aa: CSARDRAGLNYGYTF
j_call: TRBJ2-5; d_call: NA; clone_size: few; v_call: TRBV2; cdr3_nt: TGTGCCAGCAGTGAAGCTGGCCGGCAAGAGACCCAGTACTTC; cdr3_aa: CASSEAGRQETQYF
j_call: TRBJ1-1; d_call: NA; clone_size: many; v_call: TRBV7-9; cdr3_nt: TGTGCCAGCAGCTCTCCGTGGGGCGCTTTCTTT; cdr3_aa: CASSSPWGAFF
j_call: TRBJ1-1; d_call: NA; clone_size: many; v_call: TRBV19; cdr3_nt: TGTGCCAGTAGTATTTTAGGAAGCACTGAAGCTTTCTTT; cdr3_aa: CASSILGSTEAFF
j_call: TRBJ1-5; d_call: TRBD1; clone_size: NA; v_call: TRBV10-3; cdr3_nt: TGTGCCATCAGTAACTGGGACAGACAAGAGACCCAGCATTTT; cdr3_aa: CAISNWDRQETQHF
j_call: TRBJ2-7; d_call: NA; clone_size: NA; v_call: TRBV4-1; cdr3_nt: TGCGCCAGCAGCCCATCGCTAGCTGTGACCTACGAGCAGTACTTC; cdr3_aa: CASSPSLAVTYEQYF
j_call: TRBJ2-6; d_call: NA; clone_size: NA; v_call: TRBV5-1; cdr3_nt: TGCGCCAGCAGCTCCTTGGGGGGCGACGGGGCCAACGTCCTGACTTTC; cdr3_aa: CASSSLGGDGANVLTF
j_call: TRBJ1-2; d_call: NA; clone_size: once; v_call: TRBV15; cdr3_nt: TGTGCCACCAGCAGTGGGGCTGAAAGGGATGGCTACACCTTC; cdr3_aa: CATSSGAERDGYTF
j_call: TRBJ1-4; d_call: TRBD1; clone_size: NA; v_call: TRBV10-3; cdr3_nt: TGTGCCATCAGTGAGTCGAATGGCGACAGGGACCGGCCGAATGAAAAACTGTTTTTT; cdr3_aa: CAISESNGDRDRPNEKLFF
j_call: TRBJ1-1; d_call: NA; clone_size: NA; v_call: TRBV20-1; cdr3_nt: TGCAGTGCTAGTTCTAGCGGAGTCACTGAAGCTTTCTTT; cdr3_aa: CSASSSGVTEAFF